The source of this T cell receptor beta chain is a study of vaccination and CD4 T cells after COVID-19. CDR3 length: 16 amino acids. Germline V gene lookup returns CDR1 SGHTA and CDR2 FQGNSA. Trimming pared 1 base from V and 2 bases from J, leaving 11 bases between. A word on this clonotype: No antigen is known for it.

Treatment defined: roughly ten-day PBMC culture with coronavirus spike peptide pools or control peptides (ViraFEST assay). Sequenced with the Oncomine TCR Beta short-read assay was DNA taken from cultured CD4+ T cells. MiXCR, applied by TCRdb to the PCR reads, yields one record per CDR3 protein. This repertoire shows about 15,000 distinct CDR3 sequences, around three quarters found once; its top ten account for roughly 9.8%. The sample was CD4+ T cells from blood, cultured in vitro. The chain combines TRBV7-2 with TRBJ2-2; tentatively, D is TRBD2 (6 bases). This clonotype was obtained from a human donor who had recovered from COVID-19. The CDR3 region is CASSLGVGGNTGELFF. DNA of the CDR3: TGTGCCAGCAGCTTAGGCGTGGGAGGTAACACCGGGGAGCTGTTTTTT.